The sequence of this T cell receptor (beta chain) was determined in a study of cytomegalovirus exposure and HLA in healthy donors (TCRdb year 2017). In the study overall: In an earlier analysis of 450 to 750 of the donors, 250 to 350 Gb of sequence data and some 100 million unique TCR beta sequences from 150 million to 200 million T cells were reported. An early release covering 500 to 750 HLA-typed donors comprised roughly 300 gigabases of sequencing data and around 85 million unique TCR sequences. Of the 398 genotyped donors, over 65% fell in the genetic ancestry cluster associated with self-reported Caucasian donors. The study was designed to test whether signatures of past pathogen exposure could be identified by cataloging public T cell receptors. The study used immunosequencing to profile the T cell repertoires of 666 subjects and linked those repertoires to cytomegalovirus serostatus. Besides the first cohort of more than 650 subjects, a separate validation cohort made up of over a hundred different subjects was used. The study combined high-throughput TCR immunosequencing, statistical association of individual TCRs with disease status, and machine learning to predict cytomegalovirus infection status. To study patterns of TCR occurrence, a later analysis re-analyzed previously published TCR beta repertoires from more than 550 donors and added high-resolution HLA genotyping. Rather than drawing on any new phenotypic data, the later analysis identified candidate immune exposures from TCR beta sequences and the way those sequences occurred across donors. In an earlier analysis of a few hundred of the donors, high-throughput TCR beta sequencing was used to judge whether each TCR beta V gene segment behaved as functional or pseudogenic. Alongside the repertoire data, information on donor age, sex, ethnicity and CMV serostatus was compiled. A later genetic analysis took genome-wide SNP genotypes for about 55% of the 666 donors and used that subset as a discovery cohort. All discovery cohort repertoires had been generated using a single sequencing platform. Both class I and class II loci were covered by HLA typing, at four-digit resolution. The number of typed donors differed by locus: about 629-630 for A, B, C, DRB1 and DQB1; 500 to 550 for DQA1; fewer than 610 for DPA1; and approximately 450 for DPB1. Because of strong linkage in the cohort, a handful of DR-DQ haplotypes were treated as single units for association and clustering. Among about 370 genotyped donors of the cohort, an average of roughly 230,000 unique TCR beta nucleotide sequences was sequenced per donor, of which roughly 17% were non-productive.

Study-level results and caveats: In a later genetic analysis, fewer N-insertions in productive TCRs were reported among donors in an Asian-associated ancestry cluster than the roughly 700-donor mean. For the cohort, immune exposure information was limited to CMV serostatus. Compared with equally common non-associated chains, HLA-associated TCR beta chains in a later analysis were more clonally expanded and had lower generation probabilities. The cohort was sequenced for TCR beta chains only, and without alpha or paired-chain data the features that could be detected were limited. V-gene and J-gene trimming of TCR beta chains was associated with a missense DCLRE1C variant in a later genetic analysis, and the association was replicated in an independent cohort. Seventeen rarely observed V segments, including chromosome 9 orphons, were excluded from the earlier analysis of about 500 of the donors because counts were too low. In a later analysis, most CMV-associated TCR beta chains were found to appear HLA-restricted, with HLA associations seemingly driven largely by CMV exposure. The authors suggested that the approach could potentially be extended to other disease states and immunological phenotypes. Correlated functional status among segregating V segments might be attributable to linkage disequilibrium, but an unknown experimental factor could not be ruled out. In both the original and validation cohorts, the classifier was reported to diagnose cytomegalovirus status with high specificity and sensitivity. A further reported finding was that TCR beta sequences accurately predicted the HLA-A and HLA-B alleles for most subjects in the first cohort. Because HLA typing was unavailable for some donors at each locus, only the typed subset was used in association tests. Because the 87-base-pair reads could not distinguish some IMGT-functional V segments, including TRBV6-2 and TRBV6-3, those segments were excluded. Specific HLA alleles were associated with 15,000 to 20,000 TCR beta sequences at a false discovery rate of 0.05 in a later analysis. Across donors, most TCR sequences were observed very rarely, whereas some public TCRs were present in many individuals. According to a later analysis, TCR association rates differed among HLA loci, with DRB1 alleles showing the most associated TCRs and HLA-C alleles showing the fewest. Roughly uniform sequencing depth across donors was assumed in presence/absence analyses, although this assumption may not hold. Three of the identified cytomegalovirus-associated TCR beta chains were confirmed in vitro to be specific for cytomegalovirus antigens. An earlier analysis of 587 of the donors showed that most TCR beta V segments appeared in productive rearrangements either about 90% or about 30% of the time, which broadly matched IMGT annotations. According to a later analysis, parvovirus B19, influenza, CMV and Epstein-Barr virus appeared linked to several top co-occurrence clusters. A cluster of highly shared sequence variants was judged likely to be a technical artifact of the sequencing pipeline. In the study, around 150 TCR beta chains were listed as associated with cytomegalovirus. When HLA alleles, especially DR and DQ, strongly co-occurred, attributing TCR associations to individual alleles was difficult.

Comments on this clone: Its antigen is not yet known. No base-level quality is on record; no much larger clone is a single base apart.

CDR1 and CDR2, per the germline V gene, are SGHAT and FQNNGV. V is pared back by 5 bases and J by 3 bases, with 13 bases lying between the germline termini. The CDR3 starts with the cysteine, ends with the phenylalanine, and has 15 residues. The kept DNA is CDR3 alone, 45 bases in frame from the first base. In total, roughly 670 healthy bone marrow donors made up the cohort. At the time of sampling, all cohort members were nominally healthy, though unrecorded immune exposures were likely present. The donor was CMV seronegative and belonged to the group of 350 to 400 seronegative cohort members. Every donor gave a peripheral blood sample, and the peripheral blood mononuclear cells from that sample were used for TCR beta sequencing. Genomic DNA was extracted from the blood cell samples with the Qiagen DNeasy Blood Extraction Kit. Libraries were made using the immunoSEQ multiplex PCR assay. The multiplex PCR relied on a mix of 60 forward primers for TCR Vbeta segments and 13 reverse primers for TCR Jbeta segments. The CDR3 region of rearranged TCR beta genes was amplified from genomic DNA with a multiplex PCR assay. On the Illumina HiSeq System, the amplified TCR beta libraries were sequenced as 87-base-pair reads. The original methods were these. In a later analysis, some 80 million unique TCR beta chains were counted across the 500 to 850 repertoires, and around 10 million of these chains were shared by at least two donors. To remove PCR and sequencing errors, raw reads were error-corrected and collapsed into unique sequences using a nearest-neighbor algorithm that merged closely related sequences. To assign V, D and J gene segments, CDR3 sequences were aligned to IMGT reference sequences. For a sequence to be retained, a match of at least six nucleotides was required to both a V gene segment and a J gene segment. A rearrangement was called productive if the CDR3 had no stop codons and remained in frame with V and J, and every other rearrangement was called non-productive. Following IMGT convention, CDR3 was defined as the stretch from the second conserved V-encoded cysteine to the conserved J-encoded phenylalanine. In an earlier analysis of 550 to 650 of the donors, sequences lacking an unambiguous match to a single V gene segment were excluded. In an earlier analysis of a few hundred of the donors, V segments were called functional above 56.7% productive rearrangements and were called segregating when the between-donor standard deviation exceeded 5%. A statistical classification framework was developed to diagnose cytomegalovirus status using the catalog of TCR beta chain sequences. V and J gene assignment, in a later analysis, came from comparing TCR nucleotide sequences with IMGT/GENE-DB human TR gene sequences. A later analysis assigned CDR3 sequences and most-parsimonious VDJ recombination scenarios with the TCRdist pipeline. In a later analysis, each TCR beta chain was defined by its CDR3 amino acid sequence together with its V-gene family, and reads without a unique V-gene family were excluded. A later analysis removed 450 to 600 highly shared, low-generation-probability nucleotide sequences to deal with suspected cross-contamination and a sequencing artifact. In a later analysis, a clonal expansion index was calculated for each public chain from normalized within-repertoire ranks of inferred template counts. In a later analysis, generation probabilities were computed with a VDJ recombination model fitted to out-of-frame rearrangements, and the resulting probabilities were checked against IGoR. In a later analysis, TCR-TCR, TCR-HLA and TCR-CMV co-occurrence was scored with hypergeometric tests, and a repertoire-size bias correction was applied to TCR pairs. A later analysis estimated false discovery rates by permuting HLA or CMV assignments 20 times. In a later analysis, co-occurring TCRs were grouped using DBSCAN, and TCRdist sequence similarity was added for clustering within HLA-allele-positive subsets. Repertoires with fewer than 30,000 or more than 120,000 public chains, plus five repertoires with anomalous nucleotide sharing, were excluded from co-occurrence clustering. Drawn from immuneACCESS, this table holds only the in-frame rearrangements with V and J called that TCRdb kept. Clones are partly lost; checked studies trace under half to an unresolved V gene and leave the rest unexplained. Clone size and the V and J calls come from that table; the DNA yielded D and trimming. The sample data list 130,000 to 150,000 clones, and approximately 79% of these were observed just once. 1.5% to 2% of the sample goes to the ten largest clones.

Sequencing was done on a sample of PBMCs. The sequence was collected from a woman between 25 and 40 years old in good health and CMV-seronegative. The chain couples TRBV11-2 to TRBJ2-2; TRBD2 is a possible D gene, resting on 6 matching bases. The CDR3 in this case is CASSPGVIDTGELFF. The nucleotide sequence is TGTGCCAGCAGCCCGGGGGTAATTGACACCGGGGAGCTGTTTTTT.